The rows below give T cell receptor beta chains drawn from one sample of a study of CD4 T cells in relation to SARS-CoV-2 and coronaviruses. Sequenced by immunoSEQ multiplex PCR; TCRdb stores in-frame clones only, minus some. The profile shows roughly 24,000 clones, around 78% of them singletons. No cognate antigen is known for these TCRs. Sequenced material: CD4+ T cells from PBMCs, cultured in vitro. These receptors were obtained from a human donor in good health. The CDR3 runs from the conserved cysteine through the conserved F or W. Rows give clone size only sometimes, using once, few, many, or a class for an expanded clone.

j_call v_call clone_size cdr3_aa
TRBJ1-6 TRBV5-1 - CASSLTEANSPLHF
TRBJ2-1 TRBV6-4 - CASSELAGGGNEQFF
TRBJ2-3 TRBV28 - CASSLAGGPSTDTQYF
TRBJ2-7 TRBV7-9 - CASSLAGGGPGEQYF
TRBJ1-6 TRBV12-3/TRBV12-4 - CASSFERTMLHF
TRBJ2-6 TRBV28 - CASNGQEISGANVLTF
TRBJ2-7 TRBV6-5 - CASSRSGGRLEEQYF
TRBJ2-4 TRBV19 - CASSPPAGQVGQNIQYF
TRBJ2-6 TRBV19 - CASRRSGANVLTF
TRBJ2-1 TRBV30 - CAWSGGGGRYNEQFF
TRBJ2-1 TRBV19 - CASSIDGWDNEQFF
TRBJ1-2 TRBV19 - CASSIVPNYGYTF
TRBJ1-6 TRBV9 - CASSAGETGNSPLHF
TRBJ2-7 TRBV2 - CASGLALSYEQYF
TRBJ1-4 TRBV18 - CASSLDRVSTNEKLFF
TRBJ1-2 TRBV28 few CASSLYRGSYGYTF
TRBJ1-6 TRBV5-4 - CASSLDRADYSPLHF
TRBJ2-1 TRBV24-1 - CATSRIGGLYNEQFF
TRBJ1-3 TRBV7-9 once CASSLGGRTAGTIYF
TRBJ2-5 TRBV24-1 - CATSGEKTETQYF
TRBJ2-1 TRBV2 - CASSTRSRQFF
TRBJ2-1 TRBV6-6 - CASREARSYNEQFF
TRBJ1-2 TRBV30 - CACPDPRQLYGYTF
TRBJ2-7 TRBV11-2 - CASSFGASGRIHEQYF
TRBJ2-1 TRBV6-1 - CASSERGGATIYDEQFF
TRBJ2-7 TRBV6-5 - CATGTAEQYF
TRBJ1-2 TRBV6-1 few CASSTITRRNGYTF
TRBJ2-3 TRBV7-3 - CASSLRPSGTTDTQYF
TRBJ1-5 TRBV5-1 - CASSLESQGQPQHF
TRBJ1-2 TRBV19 few CAIKKVGHYGYTF
TRBJ1-5 TRBV5-1 - CASSANPTGSGNQPQHF
TRBJ2-3 TRBV5-5 - CASALLSGTGGGTQYF
TRBJ2-7 TRBV3-1/TRBV3-2 - CASRQKTGTGGSYEQYF
TRBJ1-2 TRBV7-9 - CASSRQEFNVNGYTF
TRBJ2-7 TRBV28 once CASSPGTRYYEQYF
TRBJ2-1 TRBV18 - CASSPIRYNEQFF
TRBJ2-5 TRBV11-2 - CASSTMTSGGRETQYF
TRBJ1-2 TRBV19 - CASSIPGGDNYGYTF
TRBJ2-1 TRBV24-1 - CATREKTGEQFF
TRBJ2-1 TRBV19 few CASSPTTRSYNEQFF
TRBJ2-1 TRBV24-1 once CATSGPLGQGTFF
TRBJ2-2 TRBV15 - CATSRAQGQRNTGELFF
TRBJ2-2 TRBV6-5 - CASNGGITGELFF
TRBJ2-1 TRBV7-8 - CASSSLDRVEQFF